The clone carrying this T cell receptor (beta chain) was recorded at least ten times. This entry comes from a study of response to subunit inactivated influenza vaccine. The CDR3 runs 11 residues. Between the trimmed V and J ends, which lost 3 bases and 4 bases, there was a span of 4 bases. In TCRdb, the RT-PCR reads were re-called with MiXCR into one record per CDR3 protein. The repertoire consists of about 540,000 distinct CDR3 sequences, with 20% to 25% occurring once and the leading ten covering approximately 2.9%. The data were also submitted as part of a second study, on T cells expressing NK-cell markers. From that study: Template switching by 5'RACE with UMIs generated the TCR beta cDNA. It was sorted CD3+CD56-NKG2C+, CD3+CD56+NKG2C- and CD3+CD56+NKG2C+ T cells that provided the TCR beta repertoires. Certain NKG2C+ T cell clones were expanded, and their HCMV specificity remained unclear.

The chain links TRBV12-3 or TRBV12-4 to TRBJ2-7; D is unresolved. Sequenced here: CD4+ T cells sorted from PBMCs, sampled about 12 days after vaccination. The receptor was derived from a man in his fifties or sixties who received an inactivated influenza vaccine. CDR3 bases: TGTGCCAGCAGTTTTAGATACGAGCAGTACTTC. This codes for CASSFRYEQYF.